This T cell receptor beta chain is from a study of vaccination and CD4 T cells after COVID-19. Study-wide results and limits: Convalescent participants were relatively few, and none had early post-infection timepoints studied.

This CDR3 spans 12 amino acids. Germline loops: CDR1 SGHTA, CDR2 FQGTGA. Trimming stripped 5 bases from V and 0 bases from J, with 1 base between. For this clonotype: No antigen is known for it.

The Oncomine TCR Beta short-read assay was what sequenced the DNA obtained from cultured CD4+ T cells. TCRdb reanalysed the PCR reads using MiXCR and keeps one entry per CDR3 protein. The table lists tens of thousands of distinct CDR3 sequences, 30% to 35% of them singletons. Time point denoted: late sampling 161 to 241 days after vaccination in three convalescent patients. Treatment specified: approximately nine-day PBMC culture with coronavirus spike peptide pools or control peptides (ViraFEST assay). ViraFEST grew antigen-specific T cells using peptide pools, then sequenced TCRs. This material consisted of CD4+ T cells from blood, cultured in vitro, taken about 7 months after SARS-CoV-2 vaccination. The receptor was isolated from a human donor who had recovered from COVID-19. The chain couples TRBV7-3 to TRBJ2-2; D gene unclear. The CDR3 region has the DNA TGTGCCAGCAGCACGAACACCGGGGAGCTGTTTTTT. Its protein is CASSTNTGELFF.